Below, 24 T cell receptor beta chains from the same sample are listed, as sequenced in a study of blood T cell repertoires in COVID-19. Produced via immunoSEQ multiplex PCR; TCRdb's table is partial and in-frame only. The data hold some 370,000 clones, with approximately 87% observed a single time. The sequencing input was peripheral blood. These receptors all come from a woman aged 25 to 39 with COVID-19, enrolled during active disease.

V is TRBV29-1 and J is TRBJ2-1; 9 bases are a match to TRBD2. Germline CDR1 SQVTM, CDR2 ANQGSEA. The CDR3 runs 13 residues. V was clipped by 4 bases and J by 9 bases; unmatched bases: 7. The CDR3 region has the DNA TGCAGCGTTGGGGTAGCGGGAGCTTCTGAGCAGTTCTTC. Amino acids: CSVGVAGASEQFF.

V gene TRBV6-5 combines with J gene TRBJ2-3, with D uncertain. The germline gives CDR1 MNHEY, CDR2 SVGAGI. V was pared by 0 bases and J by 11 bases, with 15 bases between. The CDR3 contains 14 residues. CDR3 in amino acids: CASSYSGPQRMQYF. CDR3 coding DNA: TGTGCCAGCAGTTACTCGGGTCCACAGAGAATGCAGTATTTT.

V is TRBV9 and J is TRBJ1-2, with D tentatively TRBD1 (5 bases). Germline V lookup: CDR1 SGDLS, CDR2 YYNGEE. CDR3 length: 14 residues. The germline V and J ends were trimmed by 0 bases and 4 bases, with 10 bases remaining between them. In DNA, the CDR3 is TGTGCCAGCAGCGTAGATCCAGGGATCTATGGCTACACCTTC. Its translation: CASSVDPGIYGYTF.

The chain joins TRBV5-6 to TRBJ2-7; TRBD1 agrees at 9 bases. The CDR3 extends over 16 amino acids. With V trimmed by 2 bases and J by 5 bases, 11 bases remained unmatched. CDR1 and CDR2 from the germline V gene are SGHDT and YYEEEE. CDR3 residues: CASSFSWGQGSNEQYF. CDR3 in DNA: TGTGCCAGCAGCTTCTCGTGGGGACAGGGTTCTAACGAGCAGTACTTC.

The CDR3 loop reads CASSYSTGVNEQFF. DNA for the CDR3: TGTGCCAGCAGTTACTCGACAGGGGTCAATGAGCAGTTCTTC. The V call is TRBV6-5, the J call TRBJ2-1; 8 bases are a match to TRBD1. The CDR3 contains 14 residues. V shed 0 bases, J shed 6 bases, and the junction held 1 base outside the gene matches. Germline V gene sequence: CDR1 MNHEY, CDR2 SVGAGI.

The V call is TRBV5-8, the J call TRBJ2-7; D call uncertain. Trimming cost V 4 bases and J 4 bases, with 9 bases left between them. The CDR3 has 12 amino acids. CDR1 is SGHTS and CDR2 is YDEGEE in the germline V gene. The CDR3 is CASSLVRYEQYF. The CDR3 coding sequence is TGTGCCAGCAGCCTCGTGAGGTACGAGCAGTACTTC.

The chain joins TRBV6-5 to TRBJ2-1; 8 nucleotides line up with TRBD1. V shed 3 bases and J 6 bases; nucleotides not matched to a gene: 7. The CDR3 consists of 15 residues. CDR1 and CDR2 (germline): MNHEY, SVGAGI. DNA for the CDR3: TGTGCCAGCAGTTATGGGCAGGGGGCTAGCAATGAGCAGTTCTTC. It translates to CASSYGQGASNEQFF.

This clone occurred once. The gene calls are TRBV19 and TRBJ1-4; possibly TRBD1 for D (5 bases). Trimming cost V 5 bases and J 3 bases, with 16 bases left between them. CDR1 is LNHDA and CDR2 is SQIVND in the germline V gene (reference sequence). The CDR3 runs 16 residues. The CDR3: CASSPGVAGANEKLFF. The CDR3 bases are TGTGCCAGTAGTCCCGGGGTCGCGGGGGCTAATGAAAAACTGTTTTTT.

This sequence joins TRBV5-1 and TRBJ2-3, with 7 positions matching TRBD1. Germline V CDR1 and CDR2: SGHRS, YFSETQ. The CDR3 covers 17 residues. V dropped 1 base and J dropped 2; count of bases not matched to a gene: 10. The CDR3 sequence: CASSLWRSGQTTDTQYF. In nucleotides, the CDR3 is TGCGCCAGCAGCTTGTGGCGATCGGGACAGACCACAGATACGCAGTATTTT.

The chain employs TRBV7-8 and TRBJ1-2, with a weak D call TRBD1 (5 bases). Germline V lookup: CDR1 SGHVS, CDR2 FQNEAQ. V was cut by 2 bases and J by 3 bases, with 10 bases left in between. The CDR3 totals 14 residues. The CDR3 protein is CASSLSQGHYGYTF. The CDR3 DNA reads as TGTGCCAGCAGCTTATCCCAGGGCCACTATGGCTACACCTTC.

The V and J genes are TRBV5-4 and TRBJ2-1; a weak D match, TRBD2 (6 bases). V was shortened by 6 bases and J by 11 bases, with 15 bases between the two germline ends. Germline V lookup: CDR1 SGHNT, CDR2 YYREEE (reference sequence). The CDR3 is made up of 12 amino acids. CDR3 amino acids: CASNTKGGQQFF. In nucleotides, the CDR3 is TGTGCCAGCAACACCAAAGGAGGGCAGCAGTTCTTC. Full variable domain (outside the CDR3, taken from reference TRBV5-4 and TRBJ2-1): ETGVTQSPTHLIKTRGQQVTLRCSSQSGHNTVSWYQQALGQGPQFIFQYYREEENGRGNFPPRFSGLQFPNYSSELNVNALELDDSALYLCASNTKGGQQFFGPGTRLTVL.

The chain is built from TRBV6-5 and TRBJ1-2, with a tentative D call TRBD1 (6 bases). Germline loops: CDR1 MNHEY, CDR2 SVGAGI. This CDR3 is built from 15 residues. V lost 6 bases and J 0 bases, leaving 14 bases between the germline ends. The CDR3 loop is CASRAGQSANYGYTF. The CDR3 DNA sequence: TGTGCCAGCAGAGCCGGACAGTCAGCTAACTATGGCTACACCTTC.

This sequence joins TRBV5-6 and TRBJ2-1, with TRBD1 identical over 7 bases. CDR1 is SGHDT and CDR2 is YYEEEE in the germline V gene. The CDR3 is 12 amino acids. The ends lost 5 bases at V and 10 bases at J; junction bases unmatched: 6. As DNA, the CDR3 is TGTGCCAGCAGTTGGTCAGGGGGAGAGCAGTTCTTC. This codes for CASSWSGGEQFF. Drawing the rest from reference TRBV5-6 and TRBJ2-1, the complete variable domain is DAGVTQSPTHLIKTRGQQVTLRCSPKSGHDTVSWYQQALGQGPQFIFQYYEEEERQRGNFPDRFSGHQFPNYSSELNVNALLLGDSALYLCASSWSGGEQFFGPGTRLTVL.

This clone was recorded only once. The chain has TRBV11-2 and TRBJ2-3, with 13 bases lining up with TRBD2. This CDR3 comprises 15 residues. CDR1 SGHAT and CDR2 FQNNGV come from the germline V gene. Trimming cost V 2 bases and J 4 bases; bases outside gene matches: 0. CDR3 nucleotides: TGTGCCAGCAGCTTAACTAGCGGGAGGGCAGATACGCAGTATTTT. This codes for CASSLTSGRADTQYF.

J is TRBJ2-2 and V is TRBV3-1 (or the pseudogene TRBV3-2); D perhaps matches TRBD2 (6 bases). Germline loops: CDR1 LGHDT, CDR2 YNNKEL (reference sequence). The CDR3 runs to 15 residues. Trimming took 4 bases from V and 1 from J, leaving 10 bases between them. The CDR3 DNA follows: TGTGCCAGCAGCCTCGGGGGTGTGAACACCGGGGAGCTGTTTTTT. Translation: CASSLGGVNTGELFF.

This CDR3 reads CASAQGDEKLFF. CDR3 sequence (DNA): TGTGCCAGCGCACAGGGGGATGAAAAACTGTTTTTT. The rearrangement uses TRBV27 and TRBJ1-4; 8 nucleotides match TRBD1. V was clipped by 8 bases and J by 6 bases; unmatched bases: 2. There are 12 residues in the CDR3. Germline CDR1 is MNHEY and CDR2 is SMNVEV (reference sequence).

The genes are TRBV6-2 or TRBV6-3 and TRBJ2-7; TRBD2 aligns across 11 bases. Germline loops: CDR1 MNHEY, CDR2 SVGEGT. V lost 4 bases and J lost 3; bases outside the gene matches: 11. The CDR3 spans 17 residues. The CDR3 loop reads CASSLAGGSDYLYEQYF. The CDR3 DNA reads TGTGCCAGCAGTTTAGCGGGAGGGTCGGACTACCTCTACGAGCAGTACTTC.

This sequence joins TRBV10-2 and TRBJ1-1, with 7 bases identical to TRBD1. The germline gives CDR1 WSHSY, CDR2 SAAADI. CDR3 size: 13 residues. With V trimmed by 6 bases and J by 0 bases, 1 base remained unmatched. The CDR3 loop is CASRTGLNTEAFF. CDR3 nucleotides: TGCGCCAGCAGGACAGGGCTGAACACTGAAGCTTTCTTT.

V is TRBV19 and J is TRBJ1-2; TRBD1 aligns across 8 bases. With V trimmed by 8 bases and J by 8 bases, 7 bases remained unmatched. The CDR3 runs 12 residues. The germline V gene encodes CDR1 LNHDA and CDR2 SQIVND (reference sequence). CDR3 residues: CASATGGEGYTF. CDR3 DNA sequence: TGTGCCAGTGCAACAGGGGGGGAAGGCTACACCTTC.

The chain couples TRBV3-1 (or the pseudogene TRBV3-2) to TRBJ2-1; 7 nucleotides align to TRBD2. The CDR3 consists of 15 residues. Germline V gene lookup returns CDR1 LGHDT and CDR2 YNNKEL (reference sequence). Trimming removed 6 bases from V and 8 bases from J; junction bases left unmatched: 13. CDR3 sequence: CASSHAGAILYEQFF. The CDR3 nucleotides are TGTGCCAGCAGTCATGCGGGAGCGATCCTATATGAGCAGTTCTTC.

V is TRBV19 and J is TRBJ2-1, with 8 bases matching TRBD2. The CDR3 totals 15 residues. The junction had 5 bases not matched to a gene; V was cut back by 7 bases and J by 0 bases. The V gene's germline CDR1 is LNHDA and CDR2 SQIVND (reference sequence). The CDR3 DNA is TGTGCCAGTACCGATCTAGCGGGCTCCTACAATGAGCAGTTCTTC. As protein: CASTDLAGSYNEQFF.

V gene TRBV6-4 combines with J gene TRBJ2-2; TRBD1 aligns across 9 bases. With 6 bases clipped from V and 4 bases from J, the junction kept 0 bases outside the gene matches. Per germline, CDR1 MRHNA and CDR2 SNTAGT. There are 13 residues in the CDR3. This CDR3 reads CASRQGATGELFF. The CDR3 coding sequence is TGTGCCAGCAGACAGGGGGCCACCGGGGAGCTGTTTTTT.

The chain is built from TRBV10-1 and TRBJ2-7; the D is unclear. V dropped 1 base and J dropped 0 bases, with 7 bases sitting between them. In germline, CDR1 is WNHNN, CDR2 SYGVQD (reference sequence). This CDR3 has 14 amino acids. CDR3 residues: CASSEYVGSYEQYF. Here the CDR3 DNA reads TGCGCCAGCAGTGAGTACGTCGGCTCCTACGAGCAGTACTTC.

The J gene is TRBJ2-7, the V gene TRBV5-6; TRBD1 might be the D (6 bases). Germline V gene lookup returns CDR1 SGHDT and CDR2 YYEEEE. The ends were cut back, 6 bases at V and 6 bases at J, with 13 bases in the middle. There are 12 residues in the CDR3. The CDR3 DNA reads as TGTGCCAGCAACCCTATAGGGGGCGAGCAGTACTTC. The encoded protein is CASNPIGGEQYF.